These 21 T cell receptor beta chains were sequenced from one sample in a study of shared clonotypes between healthy human individuals. Profiled with immunoSEQ multiplex PCR; TCRdb holds only in-frame clones, not every one. The data contain around 1.1 million clones, roughly 74% of them singletons. The sequenced sample consisted of memory CD4+ T cells from PBMCs. Subset defined: CD45RA-negative fraction. Receptors originate from a man aged 18 to 35 in good health. Some clones in this sample may be carry-over from other donors' samples.

The chain recombines TRBV7-3 with TRBJ2-1; TRBD2 agrees at 10 bases. The germline CDR1 and CDR2 sequences are SGHTA and FQGTGA. The CDR3 contains 15 residues. V was pared by 2 bases and J by 7 bases, with 5 bases of the junction left unmatched. The CDR3 DNA follows: TGTGCCAGCAGCTTAGTTCTAGCGGGAGTTAATGAGCAGTTCTTC. It translates to CASSLVLAGVNEQFF.

The chain links TRBV27 to TRBJ2-2, with TRBD2 matching 10 bases. Germline trimming cut 8 bases from V and 5 bases from J; bases unmatched to any gene: 8. This CDR3 has 15 amino acids. The germline V gene encodes CDR1 MNHEY and CDR2 SMNVEV (reference sequence). CDR3 nucleotides: TGTGCCAGCCGGCTAGCGGGAGTAGGTACCGGGGAGCTGTTTTTT. Translation gives CASRLAGVGTGELFF.

This clone showed up just a few times. The rearrangement links TRBV7-9 to TRBJ1-4; D is ambiguous. Looked up from germline, CDR1 is SEHNR and CDR2 is FQNEAQ (reference sequence). This CDR3 contains 14 residues. Trimming cost V 1 base and J 5 bases, with 8 bases left between them. The CDR3 here is CASSLGVENEKLFF. The DNA of the CDR3 is TGTGCCAGCAGCTTAGGGGTGGAAAATGAAAAACTGTTTTTT.

J is TRBJ2-3 and V is TRBV11-2; D is possibly TRBD1 (6 bases). Germline V lookup: CDR1 SGHAT, CDR2 FQNNGV. V was pared by 1 base and J by 4 bases, with 12 bases between. This CDR3 spans 15 amino acids. CDR3 sequence (DNA): TGTGCCAGCAGCTTAGTACAGGGATTTGCAGATACGCAGTATTTT. It translates to CASSLVQGFADTQYF.

This clone was counted a single time. The chain couples TRBV30 to TRBJ1-4; D ambiguous. There are 13 residues in the CDR3. Looked up from germline, CDR1 is GTSNPN and CDR2 is SVGIG (reference sequence). V dropped 0 bases and J dropped 8 bases, with 10 bases sitting between them. This chain's CDR3 is CAWSVANGEKLFF. The CDR3 nucleotides read TGTGCCTGGAGTGTAGCGAATGGGGAAAAACTGTTTTTT.

The chain recombines TRBV6-1 with TRBJ1-4; D remains ambiguous. The CDR3 spans 15 residues. The germline CDR1 and CDR2 sequences are MNHNS and SASEGT. V dropped 2 bases and J dropped 8 bases, with 15 bases sitting between them. The CDR3 reads CASSERSPEGEKLFF. The CDR3 DNA is TGTGCCAGCAGTGAAAGATCCCCCGAGGGAGAAAAACTGTTTTTT.

V usage is TRBV6-1 and J usage is TRBJ1-2; a possible D gene is TRBD1 (6 bases). This CDR3 is 11 amino acids long. V was clipped by 8 bases and J by 4 bases, with 8 bases between them. CDR1 and CDR2 (germline): MNHNS, SASEGT. In DNA, the CDR3 is TGTGCCAGCTGGGGGGCCTATGGCTACACCTTC. Translation gives CASWGAYGYTF.

This chain joins TRBV9 and TRBJ1-4; no clear D gene. CDR1 is SGDLS and CDR2 is YYNGEE in the germline V gene. V was trimmed by 2 bases and J by 4 bases, leaving 6 bases between them. This CDR3 is 13 amino acids long. The CDR3 loop reads CASSVRVNEKLFF. The CDR3 DNA reads TGTGCCAGCAGCGTGCGAGTTAATGAAAAACTGTTTTTT.

The J gene is TRBJ2-6, the V gene TRBV9; D gene uncertain. With 1 base removed from V and 3 bases from J, the gap between germline ends came to 11 bases. The CDR3 runs to 16 residues. Germline-derived CDR1 and CDR2 are SGDLS and YYNGEE. For the CDR3, the DNA is TGTGCCAGCAGCGTAAAGAGTGTGGATGGGGCCAACGTCCTGACTTTC. Amino acid sequence: CASSVKSVDGANVLTF.

V usage is TRBV28 and J usage is TRBJ2-1, with TRBD2 matching 9 bases. The length of the CDR3 is 13 residues. V dropped 6 bases and J dropped 7; count of bases not matched to a gene: 4. Looked up from germline, CDR1 is MDHEN and CDR2 is SYDVKM. CDR3: CASSSTSGNEQFF. The CDR3 nucleotides are TGTGCCAGCAGCTCGACTAGCGGTAATGAGCAGTTCTTC.

This clone was recorded at least ten times. J is TRBJ2-6 and V is TRBV15; D is possibly TRBD2 (6 bases). This CDR3 has 16 residues. Germline V gives CDR1 LNHNV, CDR2 YYDKDF (reference sequence). Trimming took 5 bases from V and 2 from J, leaving 13 bases between them. CDR3 DNA sequence: TGTGCCACCAGCCAAAGGTCGGGGGCTGGGGCCAACGTCCTGACTTTC. Residues: CATSQRSGAGANVLTF.

The V gene is TRBV2, the J gene TRBJ1-5; D gene uncertain. The germline V gene has CDR1 SNHLY and CDR2 FYNNEI. V lost 4 bases, J lost 7 bases, and 14 bases lay in between. CDR3 size: 14 residues. CDR3 sequence: CASSAFTSRQPQHF. The CDR3 coding sequence is TGTGCCAGCAGTGCCTTTACCTCAAGGCAGCCCCAGCATTTT.

This clone was observed a single time. This same CDR3 is encoded by further DNA sequences in the sample. The chain has TRBV29-1 and TRBJ2-3; no reliable D call. Germline CDR1 reads SQVTM; CDR2 reads ANQGSEA. The CDR3 is 12 amino acids. Trimming left V 2 bases short and J 0 bases short, with 3 bases between. The CDR3 DNA follows: TGCAGCGTTGAAAGCAGCACAGATACGCAGTATTTT. Translating it yields CSVESSTDTQYF.

The genes are TRBV7-9 and TRBJ1-1, with 10 bases fitting TRBD1. V dropped 5 bases and J dropped 1; count of bases not matched to a gene: 7. The CDR3 is made up of 16 amino acids. Germline V CDR1 and CDR2: SEHNR, FQNEAQ (reference sequence). This CDR3 reads CASSLLRDRGNTEAFF. In nucleotides, the CDR3 is TGTGCCAGCAGCCTCCTCCGGGACAGGGGGAACACTGAAGCTTTCTTT.

This clone was seen only a few times. V is TRBV7-8 and J is TRBJ2-7; perhaps D is TRBD1 or TRBD2 (5 bases each). From germline, CDR1 is SGHVS and CDR2 FQNEAQ. The CDR3 consists of 15 residues. V lost 2 bases and J lost 1, with 12 bases in between. Written as DNA, the CDR3 is TGTGCCAGCAGCTTAAGAGAGGGACGGTCCTACGAGCAGTACTTC. Its protein product is CASSLREGRSYEQYF.

This chain uses TRBV28 with TRBJ1-2; D is undetermined. V gave up 3 bases and J gave up 4 bases, with 6 bases separating them. The CDR3 sequence is 12 residues long. CDR1 and CDR2 (germline): MDHEN, SYDVKM. The DNA of the CDR3 is TGTGCCAGCAGTTTGTTTACCTATGGCTACACCTTC. Its protein product is CASSLFTYGYTF.

A remark on this clone: Germline and junction disagree at one end, which may indicate a read error. The same CDR3 also results from other DNA sequences found in this sample. The CDR3 is CASSLQGANTGELFF. The CDR3 nucleotides read TGCGCCAGCAGCCTACAGGGGGCGAATACCGGGGAGCTGTTTTTT. This chain uses TRBV5-1 with TRBJ2-2, with 9 bases lining up with TRBD1. CDR1 and CDR2 from the germline V gene are SGHRS and YFSETQ. This CDR3 is 15 amino acids long.

The chain employs TRBV30 and TRBJ2-1, with 7 bases fitting TRBD2. After removal of 7 bases from V and 7 bases from J, the junction contained 16 bases not matched to a gene. CDR1 is GTSNPN, CDR2 SVGIG, per germline (reference sequence). CDR3 size: 15 residues. The CDR3 DNA follows: TGTGCCTCAAAAGGGGTAGAGGGAGGGCAGAATGAGCAGTTCTTC. This codes for CASKGVEGGQNEQFF.

The genes are TRBV5-1 and TRBJ2-1, with 14 nucleotides matching TRBD2. CDR3 length: 16 amino acids. After removal of 4 bases from V and 7 bases from J, the junction contained 7 bases not matched to a gene. Germline CDR1 reads SGHRS; CDR2 reads YFSETQ. Written as DNA, the CDR3 is TGCGCCAGCAGCGGGGGACTAGCGGGAGCATTTAATGAGCAGTTCTTC. Amino acids: CASSGGLAGAFNEQFF.

This clone appeared many times. This rearrangement joins TRBV2 to TRBJ2-2; D gene uncertain. Between the trimmed V and J ends, which lost 6 bases and 8 bases, there was a span of 16 bases. The CDR3 length is 14 residues. Per germline, CDR1 SNHLY and CDR2 FYNNEI. The DNA of the CDR3 is TGTGCCAGCAGGGCTGAAGACGAGGTAGGGGAGCTGTTTTTT. Translating it yields CASRAEDEVGELFF.

The chain carries TRBV18 and TRBJ2-1; 10 bases are shared with TRBD2. The CDR3 loop spans 15 amino acids. Trimming at V came to 5 bases and at J to 6 bases, leaving 7 bases not matched to a gene. Germline V gene sequence: CDR1 KGHSH, CDR2 LQKENI. CDR3 sequence (DNA): TGTGCCAGCTCATCCCCTAGCGGGAGTAGCAATGAGCAGTTCTTC. Protein product: CASSSPSGSSNEQFF.